The entry below gives a single TCR beta chain sequence along with its context. Its recognized antigen is unknown. It has no much larger one-base neighbor in the sample; base qualities were not kept. The method was PCR. DNA from cultured CD4+ T cells underwent TCR sequencing with the Oncomine TCR Beta short-read assay at the Johns Hopkins FTIC core. The QIAamp micro DNA kit was used to extract genomic DNA from the cultured CD4+ T cells. Oncomine TCR Beta libraries from cultured CD4+ T cells were pooled using unique dual indexes and sequenced on an Illumina iSeq 100. The authors' analysis ran thus. Non-productive sequences were removed, and CDR3s that did not start with C, did not end with F or W, or were shorter than 7 amino acids were discarded. Antigen-specific clonotypes were identified with the MANAFEST web application by comparing peptide-stimulated wells with reference and other culture wells. For a clone to be called positive, the clone needed an FDR below 0.05, an odds ratio above 5, and a productive frequency above 0.1% in at least two of three replicate wells. A clonotype counted as cross-reactive if it showed significant expansion both in the SARS-CoV-2 spike wells and in at least one common cold coronavirus spike condition. Using R version 3.6.1, CDR3 homology was evaluated through Levenshtein distances (stringdist) along with unrooted phylogenetic trees (ape). TCRdb itself trimmed the public reads at Q25 with fastp, ran MiXCR and retained productive beta chains. Identical CDR3 protein sequences are pooled into one entry, listed with their most common genes and DNA. The V and J calls reflect TCRdb's pipeline rather than the authors' work. This sample holds 7,000 to 9,000 distinct CDR3 sequences; around two fifths were observed only once. The ten largest clones add up to over 25% of the sample.

This sample was included in a study of vaccination and CD4 T cells after COVID-19 (dated by TCRdb to 2022 to 2024). The study in broad terms: In the convalescent cohort there were six males and four females, among whom were two Hispanic individuals, seven Caucasians, two Asians and one multiracial person. Participants got two doses of the Pfizer-BioNTech BNT162b2 vaccine (n=8) or two doses of the Moderna mRNA-1273 vaccine (n=2). Control cultures used a CEFX viral epitope pool as positive control, an HIV-1 Nef peptide pool as negative control, or no peptide. Post-vaccine blood samples were taken a median of approximately 70 days after the second vaccine dose, with a range of roughly 13 to 250 days. The cultures were stimulated with overlapping spike peptide pools from SARS-CoV-2 and from the common cold coronaviruses HCoV-NL63, HCoV-OC43 and HCoV-229E. An earlier paper using these donors assessed, at the TCR clonotype level, memory CD4+ T cell crossreactivity between SARS-CoV-2 and common cold coronavirus spike proteins. The spike-specific CD4+ TCR repertoire was compared before and after mRNA vaccination in over nine COVID-19 convalescent patients and a handful of infection-naive healthy vaccine recipients. Post-COVID blood samples were collected from convalescent patients a median of around 96 days after diagnosis, with a range of about 35 to 180 days. Points the paper makes about the study in general: Among convalescent patients, a median 86.3% of the SARS-CoV-2-reactive clones seen after vaccination appeared only after vaccination, which suggests priming specific to the vaccine. The median count of SARS-CoV-2-reactive clonotypes went up from about 23 after infection to a few dozen after vaccination, although the change was not significant. Of the vaccine-specific clones in convalescent patients, 304 of 307, or nearly all, reacted only to SARS-CoV-2 spike and did not cross-react with common cold coronaviruses. The number of convalescent patients in the study was relatively small, and the study did not examine early timepoints following natural infection.

From the cysteine through the phenylalanine, the CDR3 covers 17 amino acids. The only DNA kept is the CDR3, 51 bases in frame from the first base. At the junction V is shortened by 2 bases and J by 2 bases; bases outside the gene matches: 8. CDR1 and CDR2 (SGHTA, FQGNSA) derive from the germline V gene. The intended sense of this specimen's treatment or condition label: 10-day PBMC culture with coronavirus spike peptide pools or control peptides (ViraFEST assay). CD4+ T cells from unexposed donors were collected before the COVID-19 pandemic (2011-2018). The ViraFEST assay was used in the study, in which antigen-specific T cells were expanded with peptide pools and expanded clonotypes were subsequently identified by TCR sequencing. About 2 million PBMCs per well were cultured in IMDM with roughly 5% human AB serum and roughly 9.3 IU/ml IL-2, plus 10 ug/ml peptide pools. On days 3 and 7, half of the culture medium was replaced with fresh IL-2-containing medium. After 10 days of culture, CD4+ T cells were isolated by negative selection with the EasySep CD4+ T cell isolation kit. Unexposed donor CD4+ T cells were tested for reactivity to SARS-CoV-2 S and N and four common cold coronavirus spike pools, as cell number allowed. PBMCs were separated from whole blood using Ficoll-Paque Plus gradient centrifugation and then either used fresh or cryopreserved at -140C. Culture conditions were generally each tested in triplicate wells. The leukapheresis product used for the unexposed donors was purchased from a commercial source.

Input material: CD4+ T cells from blood, cultured in vitro. This clonotype was obtained from a human donor in good health. The rearranged segments are TRBV7-2 and TRBJ2-3; 9 bases in the junction line up with TRBD2. The encoded CDR3 is CASSLSPSGAPTDTQYF. The bases read TGTGCCAGCAGCTTAAGTCCTAGCGGGGCACCCACAGATACGCAGTATTTT.